This TCR beta chain is from a study of CD8+CD57+ T cells in acquired aplastic anemia. Across the study: Sorted CD4+ and CD8+ cells yielded DNA averaging approximately 3 ug. Read counts for CD4+ cells (from healthy donors) averaged about 10.8 million.

The TCR beta profiling, which covered VDJ combination and CDR3 sequence, was carried out using genomic DNA as the template. MiXCR was run by TCRdb on the reads, yielding one entry per CDR3 protein. The data show around 200,000 distinct CDR3 sequences, with about 53% seen just once and about 16% held by the top ten. This clonotype was recorded once. Its cognate antigen is unknown. Being one base from a much bigger clone, this may be a read error. This CDR3 comprises 15 residues. Germline CDR1 is MNHEY and CDR2 is SMNVEV (reference sequence). Findings of the study overall: Between the patient and control groups, CD8+ Simpson's diversity did not differ significantly. The number of CD8+ CDR3 sequences shared by patients and controls was twenty-nine.

The receptor's source is a human donor in good health, serving as a control. V and J are TRBV27 and TRBJ2-7; 7 bases match TRBD1. Sequences were obtained from sorted CD4+, CD8+, or CD8+CD57+ T cells (not recorded which) from PBMCs. The CDR3 nucleotides read TGTGCCAGCAGTTCCCGCAAACAGGGGCCCTACGAGCAGTGCTTC. Translated, it gives CASSSRKQGPYEQCF.